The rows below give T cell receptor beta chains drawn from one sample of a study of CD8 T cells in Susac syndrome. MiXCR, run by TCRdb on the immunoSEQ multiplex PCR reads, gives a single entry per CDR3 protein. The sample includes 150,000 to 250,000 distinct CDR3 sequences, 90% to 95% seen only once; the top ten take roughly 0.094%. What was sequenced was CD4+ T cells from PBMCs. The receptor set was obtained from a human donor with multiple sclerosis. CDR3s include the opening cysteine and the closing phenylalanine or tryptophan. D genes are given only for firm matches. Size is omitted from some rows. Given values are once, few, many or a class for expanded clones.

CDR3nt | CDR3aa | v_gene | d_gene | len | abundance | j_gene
TGTGCCAGCAGCTTGGGTTGGGGCAAAGAGACCCAGTACTTC | CASSLGWGKETQYF | TRBV5-6 | - | 14 | - | TRBJ2-5
TGTGCCAGCAGCCCGTCGGGAGGTCCCCTACAAGAGACCCAGTACTTC | CASSPSGGPLQETQYF | TRBV3-1 | TRBD2 | 16 | - | TRBJ2-5
TGTGCCAGCAGCGGGACAGGGGGCCTCTCCTACGAGCAGTACTTC | CASSGTGGLSYEQYF | TRBV5-6 | TRBD1 | 15 | - | TRBJ2-7
TGTGCCTGGCAGGGGGCAGACTATGGCTACACCTTC | CAWQGADYGYTF | TRBV30 | TRBD1 | 12 | - | TRBJ1-2
TGTGCCAGCAGCTTGTCGACTAGCGGGGCGGAGCAGTTCTTC | CASSLSTSGAEQFF | TRBV5-4 | TRBD2 | 14 | - | TRBJ2-1
TGTGCCACCTCATCAAGGCGGGAGATAAGAAATGAGCAGTTCTTC | CATSSRREIRNEQFF | TRBV24-1 | TRBD2 | 15 | - | TRBJ2-1
TGTGCCAGCAGCTTGACACAGAACACTGAAGCTTTCTTT | CASSLTQNTEAFF | TRBV5-4 | - | 13 | few | TRBJ1-1
TGTGCCAGCAGCGCAGGACAGGGGTCAACGGCTTTCTTT | CASSAGQGSTAFF | TRBV9 | TRBD1 | 13 | - | TRBJ1-1
TGTGCCAGCAGCACCAGGGGATCGAACATTCAGTACTTC | CASSTRGSNIQYF | TRBV7-9 | - | 13 | - | TRBJ2-4
TGCGCCAGCAGCAGAGGTGTCCTTGGGGCCAACGTCCTGACTTTC | CASSRGVLGANVLTF | TRBV5-1 | - | 15 | - | TRBJ2-6
TGTGCCAGCAGCTTAGCCGCACAGGTCCAAAAACTGTTTTTT | CASSLAAQVQKLFF | TRBV7-8 | - | 14 | - | TRBJ1-4